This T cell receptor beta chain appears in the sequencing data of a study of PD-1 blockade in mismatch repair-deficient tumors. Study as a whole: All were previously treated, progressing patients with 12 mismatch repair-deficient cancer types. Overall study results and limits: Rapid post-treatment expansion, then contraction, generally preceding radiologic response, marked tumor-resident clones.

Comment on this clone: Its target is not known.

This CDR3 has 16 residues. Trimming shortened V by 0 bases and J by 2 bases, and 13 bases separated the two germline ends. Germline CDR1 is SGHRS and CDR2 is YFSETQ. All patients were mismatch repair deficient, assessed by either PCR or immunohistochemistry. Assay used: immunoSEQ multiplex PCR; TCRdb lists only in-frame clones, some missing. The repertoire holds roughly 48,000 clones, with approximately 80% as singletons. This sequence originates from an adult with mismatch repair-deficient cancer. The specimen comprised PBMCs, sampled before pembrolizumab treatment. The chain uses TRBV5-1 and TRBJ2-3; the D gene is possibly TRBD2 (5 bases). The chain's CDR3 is CASSLEGRVSTDTQYF. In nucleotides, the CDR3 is TGCGCCAGCAGCTTGGAAGGGCGGGTGTCCACAGATACGCAGTATTTT.